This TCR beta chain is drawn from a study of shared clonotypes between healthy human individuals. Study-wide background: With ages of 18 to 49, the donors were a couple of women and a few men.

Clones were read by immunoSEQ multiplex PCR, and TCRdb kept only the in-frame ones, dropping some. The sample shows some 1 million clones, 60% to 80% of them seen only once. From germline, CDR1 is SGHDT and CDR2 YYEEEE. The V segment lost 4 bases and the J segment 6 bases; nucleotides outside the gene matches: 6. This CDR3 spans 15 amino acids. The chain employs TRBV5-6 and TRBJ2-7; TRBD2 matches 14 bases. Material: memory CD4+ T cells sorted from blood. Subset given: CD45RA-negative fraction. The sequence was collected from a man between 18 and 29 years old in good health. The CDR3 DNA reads TGTGCCAGCAGCGTGACTAGCGGGGGGGCCCGCGAGCAGTACTTC. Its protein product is CASSVTSGGAREQYF.